The rows below give T cell receptor beta chains drawn from one sample of a study of CD4 T cells in relation to SARS-CoV-2 and coronaviruses. Profiling relied on immunoSEQ multiplex PCR, and the TCRdb table lists in-frame clones only, not all of them. The table has around 65,000 clones, about nine tenths seen once. Specimen: memory CD4+ T cells from PBMCs. Source of these receptors: a human donor in good health. CDR3s include the opening cysteine and the closing phenylalanine or tryptophan. The D gene is left open where the match is weak. Only part of the rows carry a size: once, few, many, or a class if the clone is expanded.

>TRBJ1-1|-|TRBD1|TRBV5-1
TGCGCCAGCAGCCAACAGACAGGGGGCACTGAAGCTTTCTTT
CASSQQTGGTEAFF
>TRBJ2-2|-|-|TRBV7-3
TGTGCCAGCAGCCTCGCGGTTCCCGGGGAGCTGTTTTTT
CASSLAVPGELFF
>TRBJ1-2|-|TRBD1|TRBV10-3
TGTGCCATCAGGGAAGGGACAGCATTCTATGGCTACACCTTC
CAIREGTAFYGYTF
>TRBJ2-7|-|TRBD1|TRBV5-1
TGCGCCAGCAGCTTGGCCGGGACAGGGGGCGACGAGCAGTACTTC
CASSLAGTGGDEQYF
>TRBJ1-6|-|-|TRBV6-1
TGTGCCAGCAGTGAAGTTCCGGGGGGGAGTTCACCCCTCCACTTT
CASSEVPGGSSPLHF
>TRBJ2-1|-|-|TRBV18
TGTGCCAGCTCACAAACTTCTCACAATGAGCAGTTCTTC
CASSQTSHNEQFF
>TRBJ2-7|-|-|TRBV9
TGTGCCAGCAGCGTAGGACAGGAAGGCGAGCAGTACTTC
CASSVGQEGEQYF
>TRBJ2-1|-|-|TRBV10-1
TGCGCCAGCAGTGAAGGCGGGGCAGTTACGAATGAGCAGTTCTTC
CASSEGGAVTNEQFF
>TRBJ2-1|-|-|TRBV2
TGTGCCAGCACCGAATCGGGACTTAGCTTCGATGAGCAGTTCTTC
CASTESGLSFDEQFF
>TRBJ2-7|-|TRBD1|TRBV7-8
TGTGCCAGCAGCTTAAGGGCACCGCAGACAGGGGCCCTTACATCGTGGTACTTC
CASSLRAPQTGALTSWYF
>TRBJ1-6|-|-|TRBV28
TGTGCCAGCAGTTTATTCAGAAATAATTCACCCCTCCACTTT
CASSLFRNNSPLHF
>TRBJ2-3|-|-|TRBV20-1
TGCAGTGCTAGTCCGTTCACAGGAGTCGGTACGCAGTATTTT
CSASPFTGVGTQYF
>TRBJ1-4|once|-|TRBV21-1
TGTGCCAGCAGCAAAGAGGGGGACCAAGGTGTGGGTGAAAAACTGTTTTTT
CASSKEGDQGVGEKLFF
>TRBJ2-7|-|-|TRBV2
TGTGCCAGCAGTAAATTGCGGGGCTCCACCTACGAGCAGTACTTC
CASSKLRGSTYEQYF
>TRBJ1-3|-|-|TRBV14
TGTGCCAGCAGTAAAGGTCTCGGAAACACCATATATTTT
CASSKGLGNTIYF
>TRBJ2-7|-|TRBD1|TRBV3-1/TRBV3-2
TGTGCCAGCAGCCCGTCCGGGGGACAGGGACCTACCTACTTC
CASSPSGGQGPTYF
>TRBJ2-3|once|-|TRBV6-5
TGTGCCAGCAGCAGAACCGGCAGCTACACAGATACGCAGTATTTT
CASSRTGSYTDTQYF
>TRBJ2-7|-|-|TRBV18
TGTGCCAGCTCACCAACCACGGCCTACGAGCAGTACTTC
CASSPTTAYEQYF
>TRBJ1-2|-|-|TRBV28
TGTGCCAGCAGTCTAACCCCGCCGGCCCTAGGAGGCTACACCTTC
CASSLTPPALGGYTF
>TRBJ2-1|-|TRBD1|TRBV6-5
TGTGCCAGCAGGCCTACCGGGACAGGGTACAATGAGCAGTTCTTC
CASRPTGTGYNEQFF
>TRBJ2-2|-|TRBD1|TRBV2
TGTGCCAGCAGGGACAGGGCGAACACCGGGGAGCTGTTTTTT
CASRDRANTGELFF
>TRBJ1-6|few|TRBD1|TRBV5-1
TGCGCCAGCAGCCCAGGGGACAGGGATTCACCCCTCCACTTT
CASSPGDRDSPLHF
>TRBJ1-1|-|TRBD1|TRBV3-1/TRBV3-2
TGTGCCAGCAGCCAAAGGACAGGAATGAGATTCAACACTGAAGCTTTCTTT
CASSQRTGMRFNTEAFF
>TRBJ2-7|-|TRBD2|TRBV9
TGTGCCAGCAGCGGTAGCGGGAGATACGAGCAGTACTTC
CASSGSGRYEQYF
>TRBJ2-1|-|-|TRBV28
TGTGCCAGCAAGGGCCGCGATGAGCAGTTCTTC
CASKGRDEQFF
>TRBJ1-4|-|-|TRBV19
TGTGCCAGTAGTACCGGACGACGGGATGAAAAACTGTTTTTT
CASSTGRRDEKLFF
>TRBJ2-7|-|-|TRBV5-8
TGTGCCAGCAGCTCCTTTTTAACCTGGGGGCCTAGCGTTGCCTACGAGCAGTACTTC
CASSSFLTWGPSVAYEQYF
>TRBJ2-2|-|TRBD1|TRBV11-2
TGTGCCAGCAGCCAGGGGAGGGGACAGGGGAGAACCGGGGAGCTGTTTTTT
CASSQGRGQGRTGELFF
>TRBJ2-1|-|TRBD2|TRBV18
TGTGCCAGCTCACCACCGCGACTAGCGGGGGGCAATGAGCAGTTCTTC
CASSPPRLAGGNEQFF
>TRBJ1-2|-|TRBD1|TRBV5-8
TGTGCCAGCAGCTTGGTGGGGACAGGGGAAAACTATGGCTACACCTTC
CASSLVGTGENYGYTF
>TRBJ2-3|-|TRBD2|TRBV5-1
TGCGCCAGCAGCTTCCTAGCGGGGTCCACAGATACGCAGTATTTT
CASSFLAGSTDTQYF
>TRBJ2-3|-|TRBD2|TRBV7-3
TGTGCCAGCAGCACCAACCCTAGCGGAGCTAGCACAGATACGCAGTATTTT
CASSTNPSGASTDTQYF
>TRBJ1-5|few|-|TRBV10-1
TGCGCCAGCAGTGAGTCCGGGAATCAGCCCCAGCATTTT
CASSESGNQPQHF
>TRBJ2-7|-|TRBD2|TRBV6-6
TGTGCCAGCAGTTACCTAGCGGGAGAGTACGAGCAGTACTTC
CASSYLAGEYEQYF
>TRBJ2-3|-|-|TRBV11-2
TGTGCCAGCAGCTTAGGCGCGCTCTTGGGCACAGATACGCAGTATTTT
CASSLGALLGTDTQYF
>TRBJ2-7|once|TRBD1|TRBV19
TGTGCCAGTAGTACAGCCGGGACAGGGATCTACGAGCAGTACTTC
CASSTAGTGIYEQYF
>TRBJ2-4|-|TRBD1|TRBV19
TGTGCCAGCACCCCCCGACAGGGGTTAGCCAAAAACATTCAGTACTTC
CASTPRQGLAKNIQYF
>TRBJ2-1|-|TRBD1|TRBV5-1
TGCGCCAGCAGCCCAGGGGGAGAGGACAATGAGCAGTTCTTC
CASSPGGEDNEQFF
>TRBJ1-5|-|-|TRBV19
TGTGCCAGTAGGATGTGGCAGACCGGCAATCAGCCCCAGCATTTT
CASRMWQTGNQPQHF
>TRBJ1-4|-|-|TRBV27
TGTGCCAGCAGTCCCCGAGACAGGCCTGAAAAACTGTTTTTT
CASSPRDRPEKLFF
>TRBJ1-3|-|-|TRBV30
TGTGCCTGGGGCCCCGGGCGGGGCTTTGGAAACACCATATATTTT
CAWGPGRGFGNTIYF
>TRBJ1-5|-|-|TRBV6-5
TGTGCCAGCAGTTACTTTACCGTTAATCAGCCCCAGCATTTT
CASSYFTVNQPQHF
>TRBJ1-1|-|-|TRBV30
TGTGCCTGGAGTAGGGGCAGGGGAAAAACTGAAGCTTTCTTT
CAWSRGRGKTEAFF
>TRBJ2-5|-|TRBD2|TRBV29-1
TGCAGCGTTGGGGCTAGCGGGAGCCAAGAGACCCAGTACTTC
CSVGASGSQETQYF
>TRBJ1-2|-|-|TRBV30
TGTGCCTGCTTAGACACTTTCCCAAACTATGGCTACACCTTC
CACLDTFPNYGYTF
>TRBJ1-2|-|-|TRBV28
TGTGCCAGCAGTTTATTTACGGATGGCTACACCTTC
CASSLFTDGYTF
>TRBJ1-5|-|-|TRBV4-3
TGCGCCAGCAGCCATGTTGTGGGTAATCAGCCCCAGCATTTT
CASSHVVGNQPQHF
>TRBJ1-3|-|-|TRBV28
TGTGCCAGCAGTTTATTGGCCCCGGAATGGCCGCGCAACACCATATATTTT
CASSLLAPEWPRNTIYF
>TRBJ1-3|-|-|TRBV28
TGTGCCAGCATTACGGCGAGCTCTGGAAACACCATATATTTT
CASITASSGNTIYF
>TRBJ2-2|-|TRBD2|TRBV28
TGTGCCAGCAGTTCTTGGACTAGCGGGGAAAACACCGGGGAGCTGTTTTTT
CASSSWTSGENTGELFF
>TRBJ2-2|-|-|TRBV19
TGTGCCAGTAGGTCAAAGGGACACCGGCCCGGGGAGCTGTTTTTT
CASRSKGHRPGELFF
>TRBJ2-7|-|TRBD2|TRBV5-4
TGTGCCAGCAGCCCGGGACTAGCGGGATACGAGCAGTACTTC
CASSPGLAGYEQYF
>TRBJ2-2|-|TRBD2|TRBV7-3
TGTGCCAGCAGCCATCGGACTAGCGGGAGTTCGAACACCGGGGAGCTGTTTTTT
CASSHRTSGSSNTGELFF
>TRBJ1-5|once|-|TRBV5-6
TGTGCCAGCAGCTGGGGTCCGGGGCAGCCCCAGCATTTT
CASSWGPGQPQHF
>TRBJ1-4|-|-|TRBV4-3
TGCGCCAGCAGCCAAGACCCCCCCAGCTACGGGGGTGAAAAACTGTTTTTT
CASSQDPPSYGGEKLFF
>TRBJ2-7|-|TRBD2|TRBV6-5
TGTGCCAGCAGGTTGATAGCGGGAGTGAACGAGCAGTACTTC
CASRLIAGVNEQYF
>TRBJ2-2|-|-|TRBV7-2
TGTGCCAGCAGCTTAAGGGGTGGCACCGGGGAGCTGTTTTTT
CASSLRGGTGELFF
>TRBJ1-2|-|TRBD1|TRBV14
TGTGCCAGCAGCCTTCGGGGACAGGCGGGTGGCTACACCTTC
CASSLRGQAGGYTF
>TRBJ1-5|-|TRBD1|TRBV25-1
TGTGCCAGCAGTCTACAGGACAGGGCGTCAGGACAGCCCCAGCATTTT
CASSLQDRASGQPQHF